This T cell receptor beta chain is drawn from a study of T cells expressing NK-cell markers. Study-wide context: Sorted CD3+CD56+NKG2C+, CD3+CD56+NKG2C- and CD3+CD56-NKG2C+ T cells provided the TCR beta repertoires. The study sequenced eight donors, seven HCMV-seropositive and one seronegative.

With regard to this clonotype: Its antigen remains unknown.

Whole-study findings and limits: The share of CD8+ T cells held by dominant NKG2C+ clonotypes was about 1.0-7.5% in several donors.

CDR1 is SGHAT, CDR2 FQNNGV, per germline. The CDR3 contains 15 residues. A 5'RACE template switching approach incorporating UMIs was used to make TCR beta cDNA. TCRdb reanalyzed the 5' RACE reads and collapses them to one entry per CDR3 protein, without DNA. The table gives some 140,000 distinct CDR3 sequences; the top ten clones make up 37% of it. The specimen was blood T cells: a sorted CD56 or NKG2C T cell subset, CD4+ or CD8+ T cells, or bulk PBMC T cells (not recorded which). The rearrangement links TRBV11-2 to TRBJ1-1; the TCRdb call, TRBD1, lacks DNA for checking. The TCR originated in a woman aged 50 to 65 in good health. The CDR3: CASSIDGTGYTEAFF. Looking up the rest from reference TRBV11-2 and TRBJ1-1 gives the full variable domain: EAGVAQSPRYKIIEKRQSVAFWCNPISGHATLYWYQQILGQGPKLLIQFQNNGVVDDSQLPKDRFSAERLKGVDSTLKIQPAKLEDSAVYLCASSIDGTGYTEAFFGQGTRLTVV.